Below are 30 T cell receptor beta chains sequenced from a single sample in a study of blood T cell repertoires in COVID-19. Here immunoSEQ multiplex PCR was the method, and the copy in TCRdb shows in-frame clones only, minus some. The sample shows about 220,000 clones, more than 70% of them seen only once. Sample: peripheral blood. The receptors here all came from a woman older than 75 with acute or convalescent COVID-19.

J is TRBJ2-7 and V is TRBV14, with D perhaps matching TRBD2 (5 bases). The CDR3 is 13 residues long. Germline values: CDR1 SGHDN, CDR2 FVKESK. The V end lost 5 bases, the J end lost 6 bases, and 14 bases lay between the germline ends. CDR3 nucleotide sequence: TGTGCCAGCAGCGTCCGGGGAGAATCCGAGCAGTACTTC. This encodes CASSVRGESEQYF.

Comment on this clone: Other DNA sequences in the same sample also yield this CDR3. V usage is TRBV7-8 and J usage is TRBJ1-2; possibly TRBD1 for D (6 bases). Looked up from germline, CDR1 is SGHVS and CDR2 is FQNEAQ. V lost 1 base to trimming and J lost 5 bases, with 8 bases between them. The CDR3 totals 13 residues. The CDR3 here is CASSLGQGYGYTF. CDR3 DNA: TGTGCCAGCAGCTTAGGGCAGGGGTATGGCTACACCTTC.

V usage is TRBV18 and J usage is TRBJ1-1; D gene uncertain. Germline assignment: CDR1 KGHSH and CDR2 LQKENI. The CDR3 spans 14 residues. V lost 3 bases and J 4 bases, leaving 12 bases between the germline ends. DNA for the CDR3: TGTGCCAGCTCACCGGGAGCCAGGTTCACTGAAGCTTTCTTT. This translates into CASSPGARFTEAFF.

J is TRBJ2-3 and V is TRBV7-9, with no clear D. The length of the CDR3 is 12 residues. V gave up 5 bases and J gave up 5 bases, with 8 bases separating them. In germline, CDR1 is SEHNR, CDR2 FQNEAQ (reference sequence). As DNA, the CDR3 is TGTGCCAGCAGCCCTCCCGGAGATACGCAGTATTTT. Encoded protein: CASSPPGDTQYF.

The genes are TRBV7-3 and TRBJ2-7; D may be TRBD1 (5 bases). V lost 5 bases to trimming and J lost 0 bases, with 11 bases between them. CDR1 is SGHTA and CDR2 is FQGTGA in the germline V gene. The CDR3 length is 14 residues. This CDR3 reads CASSPGPASYEQYF. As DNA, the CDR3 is TGTGCCAGCAGCCCAGGGCCAGCCTCCTACGAGCAGTACTTC.

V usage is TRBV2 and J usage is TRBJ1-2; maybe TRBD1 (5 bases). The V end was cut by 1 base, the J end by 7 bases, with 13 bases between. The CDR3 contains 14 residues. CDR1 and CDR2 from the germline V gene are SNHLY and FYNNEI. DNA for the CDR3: TGTGCCAGCAGTGAAGTAAGGGGTCCCGTTGGCTACACCTTC. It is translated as CASSEVRGPVGYTF.

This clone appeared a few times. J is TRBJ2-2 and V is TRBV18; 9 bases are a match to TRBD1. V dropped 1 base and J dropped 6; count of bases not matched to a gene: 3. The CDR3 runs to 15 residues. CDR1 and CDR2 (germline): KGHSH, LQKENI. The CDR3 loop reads CASSPQQGAAGELFF. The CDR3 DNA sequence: TGTGCCAGCTCACCACAACAGGGGGCGGCCGGGGAGCTGTTTTTT.

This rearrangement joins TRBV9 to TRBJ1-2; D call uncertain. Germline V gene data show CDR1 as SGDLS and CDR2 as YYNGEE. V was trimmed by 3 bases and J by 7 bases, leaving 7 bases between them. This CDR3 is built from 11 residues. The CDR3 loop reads CASSAPGGYTF. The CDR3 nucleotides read TGTGCCAGCAGCGCCCCGGGTGGCTACACCTTC.

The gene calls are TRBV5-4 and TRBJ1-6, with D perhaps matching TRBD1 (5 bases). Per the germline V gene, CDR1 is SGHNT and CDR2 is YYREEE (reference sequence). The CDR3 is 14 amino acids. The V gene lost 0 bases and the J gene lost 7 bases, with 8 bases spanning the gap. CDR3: CASSLDPGNSPLHF. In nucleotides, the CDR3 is TGTGCCAGCAGCTTGGATCCAGGGAATTCACCCCTCCACTTT.

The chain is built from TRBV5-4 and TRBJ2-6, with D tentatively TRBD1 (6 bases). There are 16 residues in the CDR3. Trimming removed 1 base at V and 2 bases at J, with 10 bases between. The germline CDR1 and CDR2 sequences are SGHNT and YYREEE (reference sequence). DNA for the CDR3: TGTGCCAGCAGCTTGTTCAGGGGCACTGGGGCCAACGTCCTGACTTTC. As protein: CASSLFRGTGANVLTF.

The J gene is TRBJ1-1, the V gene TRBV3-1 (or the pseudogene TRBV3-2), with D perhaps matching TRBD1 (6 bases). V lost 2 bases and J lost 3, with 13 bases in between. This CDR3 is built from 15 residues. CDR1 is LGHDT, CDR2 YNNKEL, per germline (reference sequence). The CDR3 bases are TGTGCCAGCAGCCAACGAGGGGGGGGGCACACTGAAGCTTTCTTT. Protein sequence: CASSQRGGGHTEAFF.

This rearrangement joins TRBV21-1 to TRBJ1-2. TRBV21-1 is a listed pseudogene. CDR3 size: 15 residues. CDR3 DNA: TGTGCCAGCATCCCTGCCCGGGGGGGCTGCTATGGCTACACCTTC. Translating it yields CASIPARGGCYGYTF.

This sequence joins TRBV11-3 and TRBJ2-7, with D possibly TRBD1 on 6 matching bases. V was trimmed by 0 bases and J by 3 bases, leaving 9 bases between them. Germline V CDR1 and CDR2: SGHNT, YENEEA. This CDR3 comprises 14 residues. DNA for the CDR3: TGTGCCAGCAGCTTAGAAGTACAGGGCTACGAGCAGTACTTC. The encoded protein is CASSLEVQGYEQYF. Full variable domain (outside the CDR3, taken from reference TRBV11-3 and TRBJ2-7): EAGVVQSPRYKIIEKKQPVAFWCNPISGHNTLYWYLQNLGQGPELLIRYENEEAVDDSQLPKDRFSAERLKGVDSTLKIQPAELGDSAVYLCASSLEVQGYEQYFGPGTRLTVT.

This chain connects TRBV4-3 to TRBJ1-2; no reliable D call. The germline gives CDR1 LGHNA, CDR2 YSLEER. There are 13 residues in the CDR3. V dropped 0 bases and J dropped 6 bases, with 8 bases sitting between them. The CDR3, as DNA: TGCGCCAGCAGCCAAGATTGGGCGAATGGCTACACCTTC. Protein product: CASSQDWANGYTF.

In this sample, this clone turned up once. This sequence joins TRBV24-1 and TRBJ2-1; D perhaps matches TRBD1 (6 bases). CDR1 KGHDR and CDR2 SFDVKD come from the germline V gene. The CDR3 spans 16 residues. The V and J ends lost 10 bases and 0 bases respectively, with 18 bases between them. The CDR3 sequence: CATRIHRESSYNEQFF. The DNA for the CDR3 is TGTGCCACGCGAATCCACAGGGAGAGCTCCTACAATGAGCAGTTCTTC.

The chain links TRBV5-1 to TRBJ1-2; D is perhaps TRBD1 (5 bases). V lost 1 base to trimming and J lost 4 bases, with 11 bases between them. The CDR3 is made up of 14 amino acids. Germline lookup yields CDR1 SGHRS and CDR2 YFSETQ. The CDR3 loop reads CASSLPGQTYGYTF. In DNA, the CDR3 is TGCGCCAGCAGCTTGCCAGGGCAGACCTATGGCTACACCTTC.

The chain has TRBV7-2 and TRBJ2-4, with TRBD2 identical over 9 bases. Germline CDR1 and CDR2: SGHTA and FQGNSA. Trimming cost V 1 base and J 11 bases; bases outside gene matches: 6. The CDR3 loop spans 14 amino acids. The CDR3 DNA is TGTGCCAGCAGCTTAGACCTAGCGGGACGGGTTCAGTACTTC. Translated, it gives CASSLDLAGRVQYF.

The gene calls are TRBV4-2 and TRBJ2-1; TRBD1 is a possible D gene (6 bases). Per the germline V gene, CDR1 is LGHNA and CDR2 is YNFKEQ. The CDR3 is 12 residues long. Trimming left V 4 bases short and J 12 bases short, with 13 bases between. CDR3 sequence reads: CASSPDSPLQFF. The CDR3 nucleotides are TGTGCCAGCAGCCCGGACAGTCCTCTGCAGTTCTTC.

This chain's CDR3 is CASSMEPRLPHEQYF. CDR3 DNA: TGTGCCAGCAGCATGGAGCCCCGACTGCCCCACGAGCAGTACTTC. The rearrangement uses TRBV7-2 and TRBJ2-7; no definite D call. Germline V CDR1 and CDR2: SGHTA, FQGNSA. V was shortened by 5 bases and J by 5 bases, with 19 bases between the two germline ends. This CDR3 comprises 15 residues. Full variable domain (rest looked up from reference TRBV7-2 and TRBJ2-7): GAGVSQSPSNKVTEKGKDVELRCDPISGHTALYWYRQSLGQGLEFLIYFQGNSAPDKSGLPSDRFSAERTGGSVSTLTIQRTQQEDSAVYLCASSMEPRLPHEQYFGPGTRLTVT.

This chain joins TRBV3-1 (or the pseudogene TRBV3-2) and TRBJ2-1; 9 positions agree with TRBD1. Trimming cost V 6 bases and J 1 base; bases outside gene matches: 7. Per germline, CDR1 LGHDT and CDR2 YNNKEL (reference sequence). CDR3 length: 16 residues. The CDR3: CASSPDRGLSYNEQFF. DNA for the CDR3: TGTGCCAGCAGTCCGGACAGGGGACTATCCTACAATGAGCAGTTCTTC.

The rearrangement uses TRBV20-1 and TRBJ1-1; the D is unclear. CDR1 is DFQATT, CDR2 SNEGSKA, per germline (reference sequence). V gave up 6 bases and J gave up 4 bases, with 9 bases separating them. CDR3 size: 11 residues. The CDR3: CSARLSTEAFF. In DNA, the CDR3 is TGCAGTGCGAGGTTGAGCACTGAAGCTTTCTTT.

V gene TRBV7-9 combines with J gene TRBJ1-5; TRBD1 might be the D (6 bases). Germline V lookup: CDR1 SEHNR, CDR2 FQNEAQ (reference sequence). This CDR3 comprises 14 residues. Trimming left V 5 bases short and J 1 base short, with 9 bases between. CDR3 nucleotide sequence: TGTGCCAGCAGCGGGGACACGAGCAATCAGCCCCAGCATTTT. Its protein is CASSGDTSNQPQHF.

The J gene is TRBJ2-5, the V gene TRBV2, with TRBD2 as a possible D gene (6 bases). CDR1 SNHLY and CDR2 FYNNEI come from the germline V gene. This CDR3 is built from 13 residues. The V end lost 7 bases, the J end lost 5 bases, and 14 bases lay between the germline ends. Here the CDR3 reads CASTMTSWETQYF. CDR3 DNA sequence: TGTGCCAGCACCATGACTAGTTGGGAGACCCAGTACTTC.

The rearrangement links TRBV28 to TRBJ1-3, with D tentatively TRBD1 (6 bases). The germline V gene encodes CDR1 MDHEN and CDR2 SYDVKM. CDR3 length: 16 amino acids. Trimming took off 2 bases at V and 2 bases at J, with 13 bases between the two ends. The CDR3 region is CASSLNPGTPGNTIYF. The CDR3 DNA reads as TGTGCCAGCAGTTTAAACCCCGGGACACCTGGAAACACCATATATTTT.

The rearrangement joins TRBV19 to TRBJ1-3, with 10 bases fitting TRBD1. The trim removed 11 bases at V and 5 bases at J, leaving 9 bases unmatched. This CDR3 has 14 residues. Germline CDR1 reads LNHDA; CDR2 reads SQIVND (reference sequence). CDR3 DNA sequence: TGTGCCTGCTCGACGGGACAGGGGAGAAACACCATATATTTT. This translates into CACSTGQGRNTIYF.

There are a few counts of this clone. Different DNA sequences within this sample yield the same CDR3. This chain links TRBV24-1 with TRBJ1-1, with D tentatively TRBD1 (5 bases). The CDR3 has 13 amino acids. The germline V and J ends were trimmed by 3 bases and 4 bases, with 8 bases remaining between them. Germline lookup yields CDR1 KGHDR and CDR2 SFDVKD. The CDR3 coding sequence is TGTGCCACCAGTGATCTAAGGGGCACTGAAGCTTTCTTT. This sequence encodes CATSDLRGTEAFF.

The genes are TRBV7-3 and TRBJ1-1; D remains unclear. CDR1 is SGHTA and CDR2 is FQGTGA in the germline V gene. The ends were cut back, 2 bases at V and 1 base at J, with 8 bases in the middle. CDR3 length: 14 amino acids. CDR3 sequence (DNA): TGTGCCAGCAGCTTACAGGCGGGGAACACTGAAGCTTTCTTT. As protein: CASSLQAGNTEAFF.

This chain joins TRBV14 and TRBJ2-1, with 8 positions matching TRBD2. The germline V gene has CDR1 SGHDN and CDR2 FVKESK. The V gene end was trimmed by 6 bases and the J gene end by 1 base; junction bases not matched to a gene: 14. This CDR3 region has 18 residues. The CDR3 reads CASSLQRSGGWSYNEQFF. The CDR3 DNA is TGTGCCAGCAGTCTTCAACGGAGCGGGGGTTGGTCCTACAATGAGCAGTTCTTC. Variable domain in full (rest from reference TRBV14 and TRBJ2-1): EAGVTQFPSHSVIEKGQTVTLRCDPISGHDNLYWYRRVMGKEIKFLLHFVKESKQDESGMPNNRFLAERTGGTYSTLKVQPAELEDSGVYFCASSLQRSGGWSYNEQFFGPGTRLTVL.

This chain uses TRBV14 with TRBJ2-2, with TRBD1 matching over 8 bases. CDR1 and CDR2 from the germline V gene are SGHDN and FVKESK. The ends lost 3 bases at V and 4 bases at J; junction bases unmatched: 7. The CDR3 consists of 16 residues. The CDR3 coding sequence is TGTGCCAGCAGCCACAGGGGGCGAATGGGCACCGGGGAGCTGTTTTTT. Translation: CASSHRGRMGTGELFF.

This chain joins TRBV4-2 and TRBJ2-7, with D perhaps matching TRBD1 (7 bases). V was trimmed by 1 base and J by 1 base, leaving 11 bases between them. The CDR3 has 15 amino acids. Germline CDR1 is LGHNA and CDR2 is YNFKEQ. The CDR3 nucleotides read TGTGCCAGCAGCCAAGTGGAGGGGGCTTCCTACGAGCAGTACTTC. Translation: CASSQVEGASYEQYF.